The 13 T cell receptor beta chains given below trace back to one sample, sequenced in a study of identical twins. TCRdb recomputed calls from the 5' RACE reads with MiXCR, one row per CDR3 protein. Here the sample spans 410,000 or so distinct CDR3 sequences, about 18% being singletons. The sample consisted of naive T cells sorted from blood. These receptors were taken from a middle-aged man in good health.

This clonotype was detected a few times. This chain uses TRBV12-3 or TRBV12-4 with TRBJ2-5, with TRBD2 matching over 10 bases. CDR3 length: 17 amino acids. V dropped 6 bases and J dropped 5; count of bases not matched to a gene: 15. The CDR3 sequence: CASSLLLAGAVGETQYF. The CDR3 nucleotides are TGTGCCAGCAGCCTTCTTCTAGCGGGAGCCGTAGGCGAGACCCAGTACTTC.

This clonotype was observed a handful of times. The chain has TRBV12-3 or TRBV12-4 and TRBJ2-3; D is possibly TRBD2 (5 bases). This CDR3 spans 14 amino acids. V was pared by 1 base and J by 2 bases, with 7 bases between. The CDR3 sequence is CASSLVDFTDTQYF. CDR3 bases: TGTGCCAGCAGTTTAGTGGACTTCACAGATACGCAGTATTTT.

This clonotype was counted only a few times. The chain combines TRBV20-1 with TRBJ2-2, with TRBD1 identical over 9 bases. V trimming: 3 bases; J trimming: 6 bases; junction bases outside the gene matches: 8. The germline gives CDR1 DFQATT, CDR2 SNEGSKA (reference sequence). The CDR3 spans 15 residues. CDR3 sequence: CSARRTGAVAGELFF. The CDR3 bases are TGCAGTGCTAGGAGGACAGGGGCTGTGGCCGGGGAGCTGTTTTTT.

This clonotype appeared a few times. The chain is built from TRBV6-5 and TRBJ1-1; D call uncertain. The CDR3 contains 11 residues. Trimming removed 7 bases from V and 3 bases from J, with 6 bases in between. Germline-derived CDR1 and CDR2 are MNHEY and SVGAGI. The CDR3 DNA reads TGTGCCAGCACTGGGTACACTGAAGCTTTCTTT. Translated: CASTGYTEAFF.

The rearrangement joins TRBV12-3 or TRBV12-4 to TRBJ2-1, with D uncertain. V was clipped by 7 bases and J by 3 bases, with 16 bases between them. CDR3 length: 15 amino acids. The CDR3 protein is CASTTAATNYNEQFF. CDR3 sequence (DNA): TGTGCCAGCACTACGGCCGCTACTAACTACAATGAGCAGTTCTTC.

In this sample, this clonotype turned up many times. V and J are TRBV5-1 and TRBJ1-1, with TRBD1 as a possible D gene (6 bases). Germline-derived CDR1 and CDR2 are SGHRS and YFSETQ. The V end lost 0 bases, the J end lost 5 bases, and 14 bases lay between the germline ends. This CDR3 has 15 amino acids. The CDR3 spells CASSLDTPGVTEAFF. CDR3 DNA sequence: TGCGCCAGCAGCTTGGATACTCCAGGGGTGACTGAAGCTTTCTTT.

The chain recombines TRBV18 with TRBJ2-2; 9 positions agree with TRBD2. CDR1 and CDR2 from the germline V gene are KGHSH and LQKENI. The length of the CDR3 is 16 residues. J was trimmed by 4 bases and V by 8 bases; bases with no gene match: 11. CDR3 in amino acids: CASPKGGLASTGELFF. The CDR3 coding sequence is TGTGCCAGCCCGAAAGGGGGACTAGCTTCCACCGGGGAGCTGTTTTTT.

This clonotype was recorded a few times. V usage is TRBV6-1 and J usage is TRBJ2-7; either TRBD1 or TRBD2 may fit D (5 bases each). This CDR3 contains 14 residues. V was trimmed by 6 bases and J by 3 bases, leaving 15 bases between them. In germline, CDR1 is MNHNS, CDR2 SASEGT. The CDR3 nucleotides are TGTGCCAGCAGCGGGACGTCGAACATCTACGAGCAGTACTTC. Amino acid sequence: CASSGTSNIYEQYF.

This clonotype was seen a few times. The chain recombines TRBV6-5 with TRBJ2-3; TRBD2 matches 9 bases. CDR3 length: 16 amino acids. V shed 0 bases and J 5 bases; nucleotides not matched to a gene: 6. CDR1 and CDR2 from the germline V gene are MNHEY and SVGAGI. CDR3 DNA sequence: TGTGCCAGCAGTTACTCCCTGGTAGCGGGAGAAGATACGCAGTATTTT. Translated: CASSYSLVAGEDTQYF.

The rearrangement joins TRBV20-1 to TRBJ1-3, with D unresolved. V was shortened by 1 base and J by 4 bases, with 5 bases between the two germline ends. The germline gives CDR1 DFQATT, CDR2 SNEGSKA (reference sequence). The CDR3 has 12 residues. CDR3 loop: CSARGPGNTIYF. The CDR3 DNA sequence: TGCAGTGCTAGAGGGCCCGGAAACACCATATATTTT.

This sequence joins TRBV20-1 and TRBJ2-3, with 12 bases matching TRBD2. CDR3 size: 15 residues. CDR1 is DFQATT and CDR2 is SNEGSKA in the germline V gene (reference sequence). The J segment lost 2 bases and the V segment lost 5 bases, leaving 5 bases of the junction unmatched. The CDR3 nucleotides read TGCAGTGCTCTAGGACTAGCGGGGATCACAGATACGCAGTATTTT. Its protein product is CSALGLAGITDTQYF.

This clonotype appeared a few times. The V and J genes are TRBV24-1 and TRBJ2-3; D is possibly TRBD2 (5 bases). The V end lost 9 bases, the J end lost 3 bases, and 12 bases lay between the germline ends. The CDR3 runs to 13 residues. Per the germline V gene, CDR1 is KGHDR and CDR2 is SFDVKD. CDR3 in amino acids: CATSHPGTDTQYF. The CDR3 nucleotides are TGTGCCACCTCACACCCGGGGACAGATACGCAGTATTTT.

This clonotype was observed at least ten times. The chain links TRBV6-6 to TRBJ1-5; maybe TRBD1 (6 bases). Trimming took off 6 bases at V and 6 bases at J, with 12 bases between the two ends. CDR1 and CDR2 (germline): MNHNY, SVGAGI (reference sequence). There are 13 residues in the CDR3. CDR3 in amino acids: CASRTGPSQPQHF. CDR3 nucleotide sequence: TGTGCCAGCAGAACAGGGCCGAGTCAGCCCCAGCATTTT.